This TCR beta chain was observed in a study of T cell responses to AZD1222 COVID-19 vaccine. Points from the study as a whole: Baseline seropositivity characterized only six AZD1222 recipients.

On this clone: Its cognate antigen is unknown.

The CDR3 is 12 amino acids. V was shortened by 2 bases and J by 7 bases, with 8 bases between the two germline ends. Germline V gene data show CDR1 as MDHEN and CDR2 as SYDVKM. Profiling relied on immunoSEQ multiplex PCR, and the TCRdb table lists in-frame clones only, not all of them. This table holds more than 80,000 clones, approximately 88% found once. The clonotype was recovered from an adult in good health. The V gene is TRBV28, the J gene TRBJ1-2; the D gene is possibly TRBD1 (5 bases). Sequenced material: peripheral blood, taken on day 0 of AZD1222 vaccination. The CDR3 bases are TGTGCCAGCAGTTTAACAGGTGGTGGCTACACCTTC. Translating it yields CASSLTGGGYTF.